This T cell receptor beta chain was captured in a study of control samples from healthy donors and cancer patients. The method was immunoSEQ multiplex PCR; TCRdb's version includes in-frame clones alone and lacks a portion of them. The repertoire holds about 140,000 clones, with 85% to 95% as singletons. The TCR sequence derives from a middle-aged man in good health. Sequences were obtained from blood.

CDR3 sequence (DNA): TGTGCCACCAACCTCCCCGACAGGGGAGGCTACACCTTC. This sequence encodes CATNLPDRGGYTF. V usage is TRBV24-1 and J usage is TRBJ1-2; 8 bases fit TRBD1. Unmatched junction bases numbered 9, after V lost 8 bases and J lost 8 bases. Per germline, CDR1 KGHDR and CDR2 SFDVKD. This CDR3 contains 13 residues.